The 23 T cell receptor beta chains presented below share a single source sample, sequenced in a study of T cells in Graves' hyperthyroidism and ophthalmopathy (dated by TCRdb to between 2018 and 2021). The protocol used for the library was multiplex PCR. Sequencing used an Illumina HiSeq 2000. The TCR beta CDR3 regions were amplified from RNA transcripts. A first-round RT-PCR of the TCR CDR3 used the HTBI primer set with the Qiagen OneStep RT-PCR kit. TCRdb handled the public reads itself, with Q25 trimming in fastp and clone calling in MiXCR, and kept productive beta chains. Rows are unified per CDR3 protein, each entry keeping the most common DNA and genes. In this sample the table shows fewer than 800,000 distinct CDR3 sequences, roughly 17% of which occur a single time. Approximately 8.4% of the sample is in the top ten clones. Input material: blood. The receptors were sampled from a man aged 18 to 35 with Graves' hyperthyroidism.

This clonotype was detected many times. DNA of the CDR3: TGTGCCAGCAGTTTCCCTACTAGCGGGAGGGGGCGGGGGCCCTACAATGAGCAGTTCTTC. It is translated as CASSFPTSGRGRGPYNEQFF. The chain employs TRBV28 and TRBJ2-1; 13 bases line up with TRBD2. CDR1 and CDR2 (germline): MDHEN, SYDVKM. The V segment lost 3 bases and the J segment 2 bases; nucleotides outside the gene matches: 13. This CDR3 region has 20 residues.

The sample holds many counts of this clonotype. V is TRBV2 and J is TRBJ1-4; a weak D match, TRBD1 (5 bases). CDR1 is SNHLY, CDR2 FYNNEI, per germline. The CDR3 length is 15 residues. V lost 5 bases, J lost 8 bases, and 18 bases lay in between. The CDR3 loop reads CASSSQDNRLEKLFF. In DNA form, the CDR3 reads TGTGCCAGCAGTTCTCAGGACAATCGGTTGGAAAAACTGTTTTTT.

V is TRBV7-8 and J is TRBJ2-3; TRBD2 agrees at 13 bases. J was trimmed by 2 bases and V by 5 bases; bases with no gene match: 10. The V gene's germline CDR1 is SGHVS and CDR2 FQNEAQ. CDR3 size: 18 residues. The CDR3 loop is CASSPTPGLAGTTDTQYF. DNA for the CDR3: TGTGCCAGCAGCCCCACTCCGGGACTAGCGGGAACCACAGATACGCAGTATTTT.

This clonotype was seen many times. This chain links TRBV24-1 with TRBJ2-1; 10 bases line up with TRBD2. Losses at the gene ends were 0 bases for V and 8 bases for J; bases not matched to a gene: 9. This CDR3 contains 17 residues. Looked up from germline, CDR1 is KGHDR and CDR2 is SFDVKD. In DNA, the CDR3 is TGTGCCACCAGTGATTTGTCAAGGACTAGCGGCCTCGATGAGCAGTTCTTC. Encoded protein: CATSDLSRTSGLDEQFF.

This clonotype was counted at least ten times. The chain has TRBV5-1 and TRBJ2-1; 7 nucleotides line up with TRBD1. The CDR3 is 16 residues long. Looked up from germline, CDR1 is SGHRS and CDR2 is YFSETQ. V trimming: 6 bases; J trimming: 0 bases; junction bases outside the gene matches: 9. The DNA for the CDR3 is TGCGCCAGCATCGAGGGGGCAGCGAGCTCCTACAATGAGCAGTTCTTC. Its translation: CASIEGAASSYNEQFF.

At least ten counts were recorded for this clonotype. V and J are TRBV12-3 or TRBV12-4 and TRBJ1-3; D is unclear. Between the trimmed V and J ends, which lost 2 bases and 12 bases, there was a span of 11 bases. The CDR3 is 12 residues long. The CDR3 spells CASSLRGAGIYF. CDR3 nucleotide sequence: TGTGCCAGCAGTTTACGGGGAGCGGGCATATATTTT.

This clonotype was seen more than once but under ten times. The V call is TRBV4-1, the J call TRBJ1-1; D is ambiguous. The V end was cut by 2 bases, the J end by 4 bases, with 5 bases between. Per germline, CDR1 MGHRA and CDR2 YSYEKL. The CDR3 has 12 residues. The CDR3 coding sequence is TGCGCCAGCAGCCAACACAGCACTGAAGCTTTCTTT. Protein sequence: CASSQHSTEAFF.

This clonotype was found many times. The V call is TRBV24-1, the J call TRBJ2-1; TRBD2 matches 10 bases. From germline, CDR1 is KGHDR and CDR2 SFDVKD. Germline trimming cut 4 bases from V and 3 bases from J; bases unmatched to any gene: 2. The CDR3 totals 15 residues. CDR3 sequence (DNA): TGTGCCACCAGTGACCGGACTAGCGGCTACAATGAGCAGTTCTTC. Protein sequence: CATSDRTSGYNEQFF.

In its sample, this clonotype was seen many times. This sequence joins TRBV28 and TRBJ1-2; D is possibly TRBD1 (6 bases). The CDR3 extends over 15 amino acids. Germline-derived CDR1 and CDR2 are MDHEN and SYDVKM. Trimming removed 5 bases at V and 4 bases at J, with 17 bases between. CDR3 nucleotide sequence: TGTGCCAGCAGTGGGGGGCAGGGGCGAGGCTATGGCTACACCTTC. Encoded protein: CASSGGQGRGYGYTF.

This clonotype was observed at least ten times. The chain recombines TRBV3-1 with TRBJ2-7; no definite D call. The germline V gene encodes CDR1 LGHDT and CDR2 YNNKEL (reference sequence). The length of the CDR3 is 11 residues. Trimming removed 3 bases at V and 7 bases at J, with 7 bases between. In DNA form, the CDR3 reads TGTGCCAGCAGCCACGCTGGGGAGCAGTACTTC. Protein sequence: CASSHAGEQYF.

This clonotype was found many times. Here the CDR3 reads CSARLAGEETQYF. The DNA for the CDR3 is TGCAGTGCTCGACTAGCGGGAGAGGAGACCCAGTACTTC. The chain is built from TRBV20-1 and TRBJ2-5, with 12 bases aligning to TRBD2. V dropped 5 bases and J dropped 5; count of bases not matched to a gene: 3. Germline CDR1 DFQATT, CDR2 SNEGSKA (reference sequence). The CDR3 covers 13 residues.

This clonotype was detected many times. The chain carries TRBV28 and TRBJ1-3; D is unresolved. CDR3 length: 14 residues. Trimming took off 5 bases at V and 4 bases at J, with 12 bases between the two ends. Germline V gene sequence: CDR1 MDHEN, CDR2 SYDVKM. The CDR3 region has the DNA TGTGCCAGCAGTACGGCCGGCCGCGGAAACACCATATATTTT. Amino acid sequence: CASSTAGRGNTIYF.

Ten or more counts support this clonotype. The genes are TRBV28 and TRBJ2-7; D remains ambiguous. The germline CDR1 and CDR2 sequences are MDHEN and SYDVKM. There are 14 residues in the CDR3. Trimming took off 8 bases at V and 3 bases at J, with 17 bases between the two ends. The CDR3, as DNA: TGTGCCAGCTCGCGGACGGCAAATATCTACGAGCAGTACTTC. Translating gives CASSRTANIYEQYF.

Points on this clonotype: This CDR3 is missing its conserved last phenylalanine or tryptophan, likely due to a read error. The V call is TRBV27, the J call TRBJ1-1, with D tentatively TRBD1 (5 bases). The CDR3 spans 14 residues. Germline loops: CDR1 MNHEY, CDR2 SMNVEV (reference sequence). Trimming took 4 bases from V and 1 from J, leaving 10 bases between them. CDR3 residues: CASSSTTANTEAFS. CDR3 nucleotide sequence: TGTGCCAGCAGTTCTACGACAGCGAACACTGAAGCTTTCTCT.

This clonotype was picked up many times. V gene TRBV9 combines with J gene TRBJ2-1; D possibly matches TRBD1 or TRBD2 (7 bases each). The V and J ends lost 0 bases and 4 bases respectively, with 11 bases between them. The CDR3 sequence is 15 residues long. Germline V CDR1 and CDR2: SGDLS, YYNGEE. CDR3 DNA: TGTGCCAGCAGCGTAGGCAGGGGGGGATACAATGAGCAGTTCTTC. This gives the protein CASSVGRGGYNEQFF.

This clonotype was picked up many times. This rearrangement joins TRBV3-1 to TRBJ1-1, with D perhaps TRBD1 (5 bases). CDR1 and CDR2 from the germline V gene are LGHDT and YNNKEL (reference sequence). CDR3 length: 13 amino acids. The V end was cut by 4 bases, the J end by 5 bases, with 11 bases between. For the CDR3, the DNA is TGTGCCAGCAGCCTCAAGGGGTGGACTGAAGCTTTCTTT. This translates into CASSLKGWTEAFF.

The chain has TRBV24-1 and TRBJ1-2, with 7 bases aligning to TRBD1. Losses at the gene ends were 3 bases for V and 6 bases for J; bases not matched to a gene: 9. The germline V gene has CDR1 KGHDR and CDR2 SFDVKD. CDR3 length: 15 residues. The DNA of the CDR3 is TGTGCCACCAGTGATACCCGACAGGGATGGAATGGCTACACCTTC. It specifies CATSDTRQGWNGYTF.

This clonotype was counted ten times or more. The V call is TRBV4-3, the J call TRBJ1-5; 8 nucleotides match TRBD1. The trim removed 5 bases at V and 2 bases at J, leaving 5 bases unmatched. The CDR3 is 15 residues long. Germline V gives CDR1 LGHNA, CDR2 YSLEER. This CDR3 is CASSVDRVRNQPQHF. CDR3 coding DNA: TGCGCCAGCAGCGTGGACAGGGTCCGCAATCAGCCCCAGCATTTT.

About this clonotype: A much larger clone differs from this one at a single base, so this may be a read error. The rearrangement uses TRBV10-2 and TRBJ2-3; D gene unclear. Deletions cut 2 bases from V and 4 bases from J, with 22 bases between. CDR3 length: 18 amino acids. Germline CDR1 is WSHSY and CDR2 is SAAADI. CDR3 protein: CASSEIEVALASADTQYF. The CDR3 bases are TGCGCCAGCAGTGAGATAGAAGTGGCCTTAGCCAGCGCAGATACGCAGTATTTT.

A few counts support this clonotype. The chain recombines TRBV5-4 with TRBJ1-2; D not certain. This CDR3 is built from 17 residues. V was shortened by 0 bases and J by 4 bases, with 19 bases between the two germline ends. Germline-derived CDR1 and CDR2 are SGHNT and YYREEE (reference sequence). DNA for the CDR3: TGTGCCAGCAGCTTGGGGCAGCTAGGGTACTTTCCCTATGGCTACACCTTC. Translating gives CASSLGQLGYFPYGYTF.

The chain combines TRBV25-1 with TRBJ2-3; D possibly corresponds to TRBD1 (5 bases). The germline V and J ends were trimmed by 4 bases and 2 bases, with 13 bases remaining between them. Germline loops: CDR1 MGHDK, CDR2 SYGVNS. The CDR3 totals 15 residues. CDR3 bases: TGTGCCAGCAGTGCGGGTTCAGGGAACACAGATACGCAGTATTTT. Translation gives CASSAGSGNTDTQYF. Looking up the rest from reference TRBV25-1 and TRBJ2-3 gives the full variable domain: EADIYQTPRYLVIGTGKKITLECSQTMGHDKMYWYQQDPGMELHLIHYSYGVNSTEKGDLSSESTVSRIRTEHFPLTLESARPSHTSQYLCASSAGSGNTDTQYFGPGTRLTVL.

This chain connects TRBV20-1 to TRBJ2-3; a possible D gene is TRBD2 (6 bases). The CDR3 contains 14 residues. V was trimmed by 2 bases and J by 3 bases, leaving 12 bases between them. Germline CDR1 is DFQATT and CDR2 is SNEGSKA (reference sequence). CDR3 amino acids: CSARPGTSTDTQYF. CDR3 coding DNA: TGCAGTGCTAGACCCGGGACTTCAACAGATACGCAGTATTTT.

This clonotype was observed a few times. The rearrangement joins TRBV6-1 to TRBJ1-1; 7 positions agree with TRBD1. The CDR3 has 13 amino acids. In germline, CDR1 is MNHNS, CDR2 SASEGT. The V segment lost 7 bases and the J segment 5 bases; nucleotides outside the gene matches: 7. The CDR3 DNA reads as TGTGCCAGCACAAGACAGGGCGGAACTGAAGCTTTCTTT. Its protein product is CASTRQGGTEAFF.